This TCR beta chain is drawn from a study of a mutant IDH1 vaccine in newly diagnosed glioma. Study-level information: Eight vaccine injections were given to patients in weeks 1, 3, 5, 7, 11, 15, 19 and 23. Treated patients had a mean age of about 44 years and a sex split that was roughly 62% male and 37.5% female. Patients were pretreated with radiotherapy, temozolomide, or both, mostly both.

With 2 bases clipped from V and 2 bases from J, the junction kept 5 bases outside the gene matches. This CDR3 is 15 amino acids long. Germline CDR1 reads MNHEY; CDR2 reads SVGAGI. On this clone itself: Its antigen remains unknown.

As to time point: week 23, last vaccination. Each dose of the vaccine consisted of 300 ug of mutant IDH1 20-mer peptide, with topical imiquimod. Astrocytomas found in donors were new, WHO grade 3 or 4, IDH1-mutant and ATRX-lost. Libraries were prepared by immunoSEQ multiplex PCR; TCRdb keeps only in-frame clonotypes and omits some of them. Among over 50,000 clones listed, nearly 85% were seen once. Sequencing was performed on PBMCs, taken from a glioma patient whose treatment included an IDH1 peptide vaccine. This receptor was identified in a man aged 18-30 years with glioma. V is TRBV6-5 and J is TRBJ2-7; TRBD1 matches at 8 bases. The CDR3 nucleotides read TGTGCCAGCAGTTACACCCAGGGGGCCACCTACGAGCAGTACTTC. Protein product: CASSYTQGATYEQYF.